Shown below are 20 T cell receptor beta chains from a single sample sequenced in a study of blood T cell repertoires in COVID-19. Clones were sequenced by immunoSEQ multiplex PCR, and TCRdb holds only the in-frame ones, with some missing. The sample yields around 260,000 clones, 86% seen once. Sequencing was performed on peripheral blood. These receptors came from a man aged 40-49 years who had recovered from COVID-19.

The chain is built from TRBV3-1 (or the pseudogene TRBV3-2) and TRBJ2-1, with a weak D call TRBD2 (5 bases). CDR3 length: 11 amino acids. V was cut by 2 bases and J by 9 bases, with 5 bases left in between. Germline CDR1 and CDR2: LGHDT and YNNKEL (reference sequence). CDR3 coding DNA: TGTGCCAGCAGCCAAAGCGGTGAGCAGTTCTTC. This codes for CASSQSGEQFF.

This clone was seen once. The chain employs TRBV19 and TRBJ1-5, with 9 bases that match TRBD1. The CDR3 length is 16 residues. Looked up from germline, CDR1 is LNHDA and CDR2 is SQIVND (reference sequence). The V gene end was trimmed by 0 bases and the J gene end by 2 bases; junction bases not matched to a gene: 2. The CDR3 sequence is CASSIDRDRGNQPQHF. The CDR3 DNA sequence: TGTGCCAGTAGTATAGATAGGGACAGGGGCAATCAGCCCCAGCATTTT.

CDR3 amino acids: CAWAGWEDTIYF. The DNA of the CDR3 is TGTGCCTGGGCAGGGTGGGAGGACACCATATATTTT. The chain is built from TRBV30 and TRBJ1-3, with a possible D match to TRBD1 (5 bases). The germline V and J ends were trimmed by 5 bases and 8 bases, with 13 bases remaining between them. In germline, CDR1 is GTSNPN, CDR2 SVGIG (reference sequence). This CDR3 contains 12 residues.

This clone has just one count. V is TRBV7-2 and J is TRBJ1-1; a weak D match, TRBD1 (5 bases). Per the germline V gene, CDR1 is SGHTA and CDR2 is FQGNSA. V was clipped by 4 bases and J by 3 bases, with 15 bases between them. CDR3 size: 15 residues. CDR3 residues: CASSYRVDRYTEAFF. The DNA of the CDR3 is TGTGCCAGCAGCTACCGGGTCGACAGATACACTGAAGCTTTCTTT.

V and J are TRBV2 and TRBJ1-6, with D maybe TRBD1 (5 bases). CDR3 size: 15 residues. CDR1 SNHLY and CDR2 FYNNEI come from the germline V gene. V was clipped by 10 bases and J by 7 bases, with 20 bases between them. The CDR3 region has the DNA TGTGCCACCACATCCGGGGGGTTATCGAATTCACCCCTCCACTTT. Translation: CATTSGGLSNSPLHF.

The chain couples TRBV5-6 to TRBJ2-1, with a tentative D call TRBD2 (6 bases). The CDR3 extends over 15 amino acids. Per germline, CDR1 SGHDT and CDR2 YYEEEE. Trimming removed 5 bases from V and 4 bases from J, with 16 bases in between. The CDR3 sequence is CASRYAGGIYNEQFF. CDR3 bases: TGTGCCAGCAGGTACGCGGGCGGGATATACAATGAGCAGTTCTTC.

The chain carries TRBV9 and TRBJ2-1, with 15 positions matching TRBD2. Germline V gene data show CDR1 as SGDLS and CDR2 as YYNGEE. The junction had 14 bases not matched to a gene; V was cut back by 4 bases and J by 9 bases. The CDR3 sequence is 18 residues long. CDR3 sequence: CASSPGLAGGVDSTEQFF. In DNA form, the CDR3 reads TGTGCCAGCAGCCCCGGACTAGCGGGAGGGGTTGATAGTACTGAGCAGTTCTTC.

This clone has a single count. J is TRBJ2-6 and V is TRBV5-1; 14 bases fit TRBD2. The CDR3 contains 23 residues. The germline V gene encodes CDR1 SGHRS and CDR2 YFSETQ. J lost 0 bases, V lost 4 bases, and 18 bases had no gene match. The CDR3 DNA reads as TGCGCCAGCAGCCCTCCCCGACTAGCGGGGGGGCTATCAAAGAGCTCTGGGGCCAACGTCCTGACTTTC. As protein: CASSPPRLAGGLSKSSGANVLTF.

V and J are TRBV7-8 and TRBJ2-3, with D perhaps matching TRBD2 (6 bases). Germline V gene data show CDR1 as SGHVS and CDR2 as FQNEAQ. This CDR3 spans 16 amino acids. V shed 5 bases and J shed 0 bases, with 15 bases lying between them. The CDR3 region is CASSPGSSGSTDTQYF. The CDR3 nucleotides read TGTGCCAGCAGCCCCGGGAGTAGCGGTAGCACAGATACGCAGTATTTT.

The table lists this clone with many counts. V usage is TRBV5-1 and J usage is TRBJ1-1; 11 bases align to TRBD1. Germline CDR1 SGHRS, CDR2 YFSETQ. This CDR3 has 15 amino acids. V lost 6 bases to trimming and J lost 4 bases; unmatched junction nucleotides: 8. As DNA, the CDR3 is TGCGCCAGCAACAGGGAGGGGACAGGGGGCACTGAAGCTTTCTTT. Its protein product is CASNREGTGGTEAFF.

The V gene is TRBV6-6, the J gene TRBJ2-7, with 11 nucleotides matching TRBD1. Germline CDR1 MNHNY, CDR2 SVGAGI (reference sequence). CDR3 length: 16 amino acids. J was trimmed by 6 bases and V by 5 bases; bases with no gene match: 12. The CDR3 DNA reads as TGTGCCAGCAGTAGGACCCCCGGGACAGGGGGTACCGAGCAGTACTTC. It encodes CASSRTPGTGGTEQYF.

The CDR3 sequence: CASRSPGSARGRDEQYF. CDR3 bases: TGTGCCAGCCGTTCACCAGGATCGGCCAGGGGCCGGGACGAGCAGTACTTC. J is TRBJ2-7 and V is TRBV6-2 or TRBV6-3, with D perhaps matching TRBD1 (6 bases). The CDR3 is 17 amino acids. Germline CDR1 and CDR2: MNHEY and SVGEGT. The germline V and J ends were trimmed by 8 bases and 5 bases, with 28 bases remaining between them.

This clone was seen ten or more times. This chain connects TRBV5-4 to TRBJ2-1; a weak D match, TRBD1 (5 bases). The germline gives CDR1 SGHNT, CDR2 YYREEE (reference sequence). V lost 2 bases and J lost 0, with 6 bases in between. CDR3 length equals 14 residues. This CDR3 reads CASSLRGSYNEQFF. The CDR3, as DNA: TGTGCCAGCAGCTTAAGGGGCTCCTACAATGAGCAGTTCTTC.

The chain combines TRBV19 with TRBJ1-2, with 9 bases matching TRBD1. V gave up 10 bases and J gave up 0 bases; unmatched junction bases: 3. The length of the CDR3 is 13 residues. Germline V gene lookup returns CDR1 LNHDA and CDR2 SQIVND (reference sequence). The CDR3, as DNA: TGTGCCACCCGGGACAGGGCTAACTATGGCTACACCTTC. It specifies CATRDRANYGYTF.

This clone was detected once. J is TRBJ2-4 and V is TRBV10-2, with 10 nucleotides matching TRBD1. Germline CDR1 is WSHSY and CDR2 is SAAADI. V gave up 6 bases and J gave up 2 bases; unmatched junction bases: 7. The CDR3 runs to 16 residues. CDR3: CASRERQGATKNIQYF. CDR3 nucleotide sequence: TGCGCCAGCAGGGAGAGACAGGGGGCTACCAAAAACATTCAGTACTTC.

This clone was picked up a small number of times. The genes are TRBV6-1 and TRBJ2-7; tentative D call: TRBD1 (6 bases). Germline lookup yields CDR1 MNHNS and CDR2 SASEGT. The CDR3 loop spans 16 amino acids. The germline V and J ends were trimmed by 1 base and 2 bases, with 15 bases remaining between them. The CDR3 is CASSEGGPGLPYEQYF. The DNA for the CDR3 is TGTGCCAGCAGTGAAGGGGGGCCAGGGCTACCCTACGAGCAGTACTTC.

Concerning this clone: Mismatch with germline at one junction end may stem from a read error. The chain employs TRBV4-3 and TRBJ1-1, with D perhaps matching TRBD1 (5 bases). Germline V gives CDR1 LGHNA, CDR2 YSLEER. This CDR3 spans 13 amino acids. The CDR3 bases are TGCGCCAGCAGGCAAGGGACGGGGGCTGAAGCTTTCTTT. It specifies CASRQGTGAEAFF.

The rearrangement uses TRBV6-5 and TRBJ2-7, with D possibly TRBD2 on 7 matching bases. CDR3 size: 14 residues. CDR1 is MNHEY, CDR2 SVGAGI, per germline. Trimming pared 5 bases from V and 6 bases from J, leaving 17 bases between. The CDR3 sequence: CASSHRGRGAEQYF. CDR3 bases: TGTGCCAGCAGTCACCGGGGCCGGGGGGCCGAGCAGTACTTC.

The chain's CDR3 is CASSSSTGGDEQYF. The CDR3 DNA reads as TGTGCCAGCAGCTCTTCGACAGGGGGGGATGAGCAGTACTTC. The chain couples TRBV7-8 to TRBJ2-7; TRBD1 agrees at 9 bases. Germline V lookup: CDR1 SGHVS, CDR2 FQNEAQ. The CDR3 is 14 amino acids. Unmatched junction bases numbered 8, after V lost 4 bases and J lost 7 bases.

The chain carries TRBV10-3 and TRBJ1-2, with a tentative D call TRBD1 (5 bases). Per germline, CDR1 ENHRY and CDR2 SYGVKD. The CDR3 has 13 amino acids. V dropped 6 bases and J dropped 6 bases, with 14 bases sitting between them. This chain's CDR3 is CAIRGTSRHGYTF. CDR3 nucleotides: TGTGCCATCAGGGGGACTTCCCGACATGGCTACACCTTC.